The 9 T cell receptor beta chains below come from one sample, sequenced in a study of blood T cell repertoires in COVID-19. The method was immunoSEQ multiplex PCR; TCRdb's version includes in-frame clones alone and lacks a portion of them. Of a few hundred thousand clones in the sample, 70% to 90% were seen once. Source material: PBMCs or T cells enriched from blood (not recorded which). These receptors originate from a young woman who had been exposed to COVID-19.

The chain carries TRBV5-1 and TRBJ2-1; D remains unclear. Germline-derived CDR1 and CDR2 are SGHRS and YFSETQ. This CDR3 is 11 amino acids long. Trimming removed 3 bases at V and 4 bases at J, with 2 bases between. CDR3 sequence reads: CASSSYNEQFF. The CDR3 nucleotides read TGCGCCAGCAGCTCATACAATGAGCAGTTCTTC.

This clone was counted a few times. This chain connects TRBV27 to TRBJ1-1, with D unclear. From germline, CDR1 is MNHEY and CDR2 SMNVEV (reference sequence). This CDR3 comprises 15 residues. The ends were cut back, 2 bases at V and 2 bases at J, with 12 bases in the middle. The CDR3 spells CASSLLSFGNTEAFF. CDR3 sequence (DNA): TGTGCCAGCAGTTTACTGTCCTTCGGTAACACTGAAGCTTTCTTT.

This rearrangement joins TRBV20-1 to TRBJ2-7, with 7 bases aligning to TRBD1. Germline V gene data show CDR1 as DFQATT and CDR2 as SNEGSKA (reference sequence). The CDR3 runs to 10 residues. V was clipped by 8 bases and J by 9 bases; unmatched bases: 7. CDR3: CSMQGVGQYF. Written as DNA, the CDR3 is TGCAGTATGCAGGGGGTCGGGCAGTACTTC.

This sequence joins TRBV27 and TRBJ1-2; 8 bases are a match to TRBD1. The germline V gene has CDR1 MNHEY and CDR2 SMNVEV (reference sequence). V gave up 2 bases and J gave up 7 bases; unmatched junction bases: 3. The CDR3 has 13 amino acids. As DNA, the CDR3 is TGTGCCAGCAGTTTAACACAGGGGGGTGGCTACACCTTC. It codes for CASSLTQGGGYTF.

The chain uses TRBV7-9 and TRBJ1-3, with D maybe TRBD1 (6 bases). Trimming pared 5 bases from V and 0 bases from J, leaving 11 bases between. The CDR3 is made up of 15 amino acids. The germline CDR1 and CDR2 sequences are SEHNR and FQNEAQ (reference sequence). In DNA form, the CDR3 reads TGTGCCAGCAGCAATGGACAGCTCTCTGGAAACACCATATATTTT. As protein: CASSNGQLSGNTIYF. The entire variable domain, with the rest obtained from reference TRBV7-9 and TRBJ1-3, is as follows: DTGVSQNPRHKITKRGQNVTFRCDPISEHNRLYWYRQTLGQGPEFLTYFQNEAQLEKSRLLSDRFSAERPKGSFSTLEIQRTEQGDSAMYLCASSNGQLSGNTIYFGEGSWLTVV.

The V gene is TRBV6-5, the J gene TRBJ1-2, with a possible D match to TRBD1 (6 bases). Trimming cost V 4 bases and J 1 base, with 10 bases left between them. This CDR3 contains 14 residues. The germline gives CDR1 MNHEY, CDR2 SVGAGI. DNA of the CDR3: TGTGCCAGCAGTTCAAACAGGGTTAACTATGGCTACACCTTC. Amino acid sequence: CASSSNRVNYGYTF.

This rearrangement joins TRBV4-2 to TRBJ1-2; no firm D call. V lost 0 bases to trimming and J lost 0 bases, with 17 bases between them. CDR1 LGHNA and CDR2 YNFKEQ come from the germline V gene. The CDR3 contains 18 residues. In nucleotides, the CDR3 is TGTGCCAGCAGCCAAGATCTTACCCCGACACGTTCTAACTATGGCTACACCTTC. Translation: CASSQDLTPTRSNYGYTF.

The V call is TRBV2, the J call TRBJ2-3; possibly TRBD2 for D (6 bases). The V gene lost 6 bases and the J gene lost 3 bases, with 10 bases spanning the gap. This CDR3 spans 13 amino acids. CDR1 is SNHLY and CDR2 is FYNNEI in the germline V gene. The CDR3 is CASRGGETDTQYF. The CDR3 DNA reads as TGTGCCAGCAGGGGCGGGGAGACAGATACGCAGTATTTT.

The chain is built from TRBV12-3 or TRBV12-4 and TRBJ1-2, with D unresolved. The CDR3 consists of 13 residues. V was trimmed by 3 bases and J by 1 base, leaving 6 bases between them. The CDR3 region has the DNA TGTGCCAGCAGTTTGATCAGTAACTATGGCTACACCTTC. It is translated as CASSLISNYGYTF.